The T cell receptor beta chain described here comes from a study of CXCR3-negative and CXCR3-positive naive CD8 T cells. About the study: Every library held about 1.5 +/- 0.3 million TRB reads, and the total came to 130 million to 150 million. Whole-study results and caveats: Most assays were run on fresh PBMCs (CXCR3 expression partially decreased after cryopreservation). Diversity ran similarly high across both naive subsets but far lower in memory CD8+ cells. Naive cells positive for CXCR3 carried more hydrophobic TRB CDR3s than CXCR3-negative ones.

Carrying UMI labels, the TRB cDNA libraries were prepared through 5' RACE. TCRdb re-called the 5' RACE reads and gives one entry per CDR3 protein, without DNA. The sample totals some 5,400 distinct CDR3 sequences; its top ten clones hold around 2%. This clonotype is classed as medium-sized by frequency. Its antigen is currently unknown. CDR3 length: 16 amino acids. CDR1 is SEHNR and CDR2 is FQNEAQ in the germline V gene (reference sequence). This TCR came from a human donor in good health. Some clones in this sample may be carry-over from other donors' samples. Material for sequencing was naive CXCR3+ CD8+ T cells from blood. Subset denoted: CD45RO-CCR7+CD27+CD95- naive CD8+ T cells expressing CXCR3 (TNR3+). This sequence joins TRBV7-9 and TRBJ2-5; TCRdb's D call, TRBD1, is unchecked because there is no DNA. Here the CDR3 reads CASSLPPDSPQETQYF.